This T cell receptor beta chain was sequenced for a study of OX40 agonist ivuxolimab in advanced cancers. The wider study: Ivuxolimab, an agonist antibody against OX40 (CD134), was given to patients. Study-wide results and caveats: The antigen specificity of the peripheral T cells (those that were expanded) was not determined. CD8+ T cells were the subset that, on average, had more expanded clones than CD4+.

On this clone: Its antigen is not identified.

Assay: immunoSEQ multiplex PCR; the TCRdb copy retains only in-frame clones and omits some. The table has about 63,000 clones, around 80% seen once. V lost 0 bases and J lost 2, with 15 bases in between. CDR1 SGHRS and CDR2 YFSETQ come from the germline V gene. CDR3 length equals 16 residues. This chain uses TRBV5-1 with TRBJ2-7, with D perhaps matching TRBD1 (6 bases). Sequences were derived from CD4+ or CD8+ T cells sorted from blood, sampled in a trial of the OX40 agonist ivuxolimab. The receptor's source is an adult with an advanced solid tumor such as melanoma, head and neck, liver or kidney cancer. The CDR3 protein is CASSLGPAGVTYEQYF. In DNA form, the CDR3 reads TGCGCCAGCAGCTTGGGACCCGCAGGGGTAACCTACGAGCAGTACTTC.